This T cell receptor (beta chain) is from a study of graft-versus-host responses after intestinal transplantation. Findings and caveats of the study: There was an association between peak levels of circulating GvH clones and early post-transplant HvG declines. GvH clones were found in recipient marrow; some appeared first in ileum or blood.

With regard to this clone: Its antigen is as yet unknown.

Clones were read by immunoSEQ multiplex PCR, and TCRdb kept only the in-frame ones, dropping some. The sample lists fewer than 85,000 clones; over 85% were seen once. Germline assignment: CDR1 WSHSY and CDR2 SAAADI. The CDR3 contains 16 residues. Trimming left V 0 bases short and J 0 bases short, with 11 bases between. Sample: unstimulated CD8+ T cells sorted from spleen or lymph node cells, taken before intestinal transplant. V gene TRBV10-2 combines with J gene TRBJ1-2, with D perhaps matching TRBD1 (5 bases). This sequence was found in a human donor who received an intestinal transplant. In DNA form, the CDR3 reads TGCGCCAGCAGTGAGTCTCCGGGACTAACTAACTATGGCTACACCTTC. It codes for CASSESPGLTNYGYTF.